This passage covers 14 T cell receptor beta chains from one sample sequenced in a study of T-cell reconstitution after alpha-beta-depleted transplantation in children. The TCRbeta library was prepared with unique molecular identifiers. TCRdb recomputed calls from the PCR reads with MiXCR, one row per CDR3 protein. Of about 400,000 distinct CDR3 sequences detected, about 17% appear once; the ten largest clones hold roughly 27%. This material consisted of PBMCs, mostly from graft donor cells, taken 360 days after TCRalphabeta/CD19-depleted stem cell transplant. These receptors were obtained from a boy under three years old who had a stem cell transplant for Wiskott-Aldrich syndrome, so the T cells may come from the graft donor.

This rearrangement joins TRBV6-5 to TRBJ2-7, with 7 bases identical to TRBD1. CDR1 is MNHEY, CDR2 SVGAGI, per germline. V lost 2 bases, J lost 7 bases, and 11 bases stayed unmatched. The CDR3 consists of 15 residues. DNA of the CDR3: TGTGCCAGCAGTTACCCCAAGACAGGGCCTAGGGAGCAGTACTTC. Protein product: CASSYPKTGPREQYF.

In its sample, this clonotype was seen many times. The genes are TRBV2 and TRBJ1-6; D is undetermined. The CDR3 extends over 13 amino acids. Looked up from germline, CDR1 is SNHLY and CDR2 is FYNNEI. V gave up 0 bases and J gave up 9 bases, with 6 bases separating them. In DNA, the CDR3 is TGTGCCAGCAGTGAAGCACAGATTTCACCCCTCCACTTT. It codes for CASSEAQISPLHF.

The chain uses TRBV11-1 and TRBJ2-1; TRBD1 might be the D (5 bases). CDR1 is SGHAT and CDR2 is FQDESV in the germline V gene (reference sequence). The CDR3 consists of 18 residues. The V gene lost 2 bases and the J gene lost 6 bases, with 23 bases spanning the gap. CDR3 in amino acids: CASSLKWRQLSPSNEQFF. The CDR3 DNA follows: TGTGCCAGCAGCTTAAAGTGGAGACAGTTGAGCCCCTCCAATGAGCAGTTCTTC.

This clonotype was picked up a small number of times. The chain has TRBV30 and TRBJ2-5; possible D gene TRBD1, 5 bases. Germline CDR1 GTSNPN, CDR2 SVGIG (reference sequence). Trimming left V 4 bases short and J 2 bases short, with 11 bases between. CDR3 size: 13 residues. The CDR3: CAWTGHGQETQYF. The CDR3, as DNA: TGTGCCTGGACAGGACACGGTCAAGAGACCCAGTACTTC. Looking up the rest from reference TRBV30 and TRBJ2-5 gives the full variable domain: SQTIHQWPATLVQPVGSPLSLECTVEGTSNPNLYWYRQAAGRGLQLLFYSVGIGQISSEVPQNLSASRPQDRQFILSSKKLLLSDSGFYLCAWTGHGQETQYFGPGTRLLVL.

This clonotype was seen more than once but under ten times. The rearrangement joins TRBV10-3 to TRBJ2-1; 8 positions match TRBD1. The germline V gene has CDR1 ENHRY and CDR2 SYGVKD. After removal of 6 bases from V and 0 bases from J, the junction contained 7 bases not matched to a gene. The length of the CDR3 is 16 residues. In nucleotides, the CDR3 is TGTGCCATCAGGGACAGGGTCCAGGGCTCCTACAATGAGCAGTTCTTC. Its translation is CAIRDRVQGSYNEQFF.

This chain uses TRBV5-1 with TRBJ2-1; 8 positions agree with TRBD2. Germline trimming cut 1 base from V and 4 bases from J; bases unmatched to any gene: 4. The germline V gene encodes CDR1 SGHRS and CDR2 YFSETQ. This CDR3 is built from 15 residues. CDR3 residues: CASSLFSGRYNEQFF. The CDR3 coding sequence is TGCGCCAGCAGCTTGTTCAGCGGGAGATACAATGAGCAGTTCTTC.

The chain uses TRBV7-2 and TRBJ2-2; 12 nucleotides align to TRBD2. The CDR3 contains 17 residues. J was trimmed by 5 bases and V by 5 bases; bases with no gene match: 9. Germline V gene data show CDR1 as SGHTA and CDR2 as FQGNSA. CDR3 sequence reads: CASSHETSGGRTGELFF. The CDR3 region has the DNA TGTGCCAGCAGCCACGAAACTAGCGGGGGGAGGACCGGGGAGCTGTTTTTT.

This clonotype has a handful of counts. The J gene is TRBJ2-5, the V gene TRBV24-1; TRBD1 is a possible D gene (6 bases). The CDR3 sequence is 14 residues long. Trimming took off 3 bases at V and 3 bases at J, with 10 bases between the two ends. Germline-derived CDR1 and CDR2 are KGHDR and SFDVKD. The CDR3 loop is CATSDKGQKETQYF. The DNA of the CDR3 is TGTGCCACCAGTGATAAGGGACAAAAAGAGACCCAGTACTTC.

This clonotype has more than one count but fewer than ten. The chain employs TRBV24-1 and TRBJ1-1, with no clear D. Looked up from germline, CDR1 is KGHDR and CDR2 is SFDVKD. The ends were cut back, 5 bases at V and 1 base at J, with 10 bases in the middle. The CDR3 is 14 residues long. The CDR3 here is CATSVGGKNTEAFF. The CDR3 nucleotides read TGTGCCACCAGTGTTGGAGGGAAGAACACTGAAGCTTTCTTT.

The rearrangement links TRBV5-1 to TRBJ2-7, with D unresolved. The CDR3 covers 13 residues. CDR1 SGHRS and CDR2 YFSETQ come from the germline V gene. The germline V and J ends were trimmed by 5 bases and 0 bases, with 9 bases remaining between them. DNA of the CDR3: TGCGCCAGCAGAACCCTGAGCTCCTACGAGCAGTACTTC. This gives the protein CASRTLSSYEQYF.

The gene calls are TRBV18 and TRBJ1-4, with 7 bases that match TRBD1. The CDR3 has 14 residues. The V segment lost 5 bases and the J segment 5 bases; nucleotides outside the gene matches: 5. Looked up from germline, CDR1 is KGHSH and CDR2 is LQKENI. The CDR3 region is CASSAGQVNEKLFF. Here the CDR3 DNA reads TGTGCCAGCTCAGCCGGACAGGTGAATGAAAAACTGTTTTTT.

This clonotype was observed a handful of times. V gene TRBV9 combines with J gene TRBJ1-1; TRBD1 matches 7 bases. The CDR3 is made up of 15 amino acids. CDR1 SGDLS and CDR2 YYNGEE come from the germline V gene. The junction had 8 bases not matched to a gene; V was cut back by 2 bases and J by 4 bases. CDR3 amino acids: CASSVLGGAGTEAFF. The DNA of the CDR3 is TGTGCCAGCAGCGTCTTAGGGGGCGCGGGCACTGAAGCTTTCTTT. Filled out from reference TRBV9 and TRBJ1-1, the complete variable domain reads DSGVTQTPKHLITATGQRVTLRCSPRSGDLSVYWYQQSLDQGLQFLIQYYNGEERAKGNILERFSAQQFPDLHSELNLSSLELGDSALYFCASSVLGGAGTEAFFGQGTRLTVV.

This chain joins TRBV12-3 or TRBV12-4 and TRBJ1-4; 7 positions agree with TRBD1. The ends lost 5 bases at V and 4 bases at J; junction bases unmatched: 7. This CDR3 has 15 amino acids. The CDR3 bases are TGTGCCAGCAGTATCCGACAGGGATATAATGAAAAACTGTTTTTT. It translates to CASSIRQGYNEKLFF.

There are a few counts of this clonotype. V is TRBV28 and J is TRBJ1-2; perhaps TRBD1 as D (6 bases). The CDR3 sequence is 15 residues long. V dropped 7 bases and J dropped 2 bases, with 17 bases sitting between them. Germline lookup yields CDR1 MDHEN and CDR2 SYDVKM. The CDR3 loop reads CASTPGGRGNYGYTF. DNA of the CDR3: TGTGCCAGCACCCCTGGCGGGAGGGGGAACTATGGCTACACCTTC.